This TCR beta chain was captured in a study of shared clonotypes between healthy human individuals. The table came from immunoSEQ multiplex PCR; TCRdb's copy has only in-frame clones and leaves some out. Of more than 550,000 clones listed, 90% are singletons. This CDR3 comprises 15 residues. CDR1 SGDLS and CDR2 YYNGEE come from the germline V gene. The V gene end was trimmed by 4 bases and the J gene end by 8 bases; junction bases not matched to a gene: 10. Sequencing used memory CD8+ T cells from PBMCs. Regarding subset: CD45RO+ cells pooled with CCR7-negative TemRA cells. This rearrangement joins TRBV9 to TRBJ2-1, with 9 positions matching TRBD2. This TCR was recovered from a man younger than 35 in good health. Some clones in this sample may be carry-over from other donors' samples. CDR3 sequence: CASSLSGTSFHEQFF. The CDR3 nucleotides are TGTGCCAGCAGCCTCTCCGGGACTAGCTTCCATGAGCAGTTCTTC. Full variable domain (rest looked up from reference TRBV9 and TRBJ2-1): DSGVTQTPKHLITATGQRVTLRCSPRSGDLSVYWYQQSLDQGLQFLIQYYNGEERAKGNILERFSAQQFPDLHSELNLSSLELGDSALYFCASSLSGTSFHEQFFGPGTRLTVL.